The 32 T cell receptor beta chains in this list originate from one sample, sequenced in a study of lymphopenia after photon versus proton radiotherapy. The assay was immunoSEQ multiplex PCR, and TCRdb's table has in-frame clones only and misses some. The data show 15,000 to 20,000 clones, 80% to 90% seen once. Sequenced here: peripheral blood, sampled from a patient treated with proton-based radiotherapy. These receptors were obtained from a man between 65 and 85 years old with pancreatic cancer.

The CDR3 sequence: CASSTGRGDAPQHF. In DNA, the CDR3 is TGTGCCAGCAGTACCGGGCGGGGGGATGCGCCCCAGCATTTT. The chain couples TRBV9 to TRBJ1-5, with a tentative D call TRBD1 (5 bases). Germline V gene data show CDR1 as SGDLS and CDR2 as YYNGEE. CDR3 length: 14 residues. Trimming shortened V by 5 bases and J by 9 bases, and 18 bases separated the two germline ends.

The rearrangement links TRBV10-2 to TRBJ2-7; D possibly corresponds to TRBD2 (6 bases). Trimming stripped 6 bases from V and 0 bases from J, with 9 bases between. Per the germline V gene, CDR1 is WSHSY and CDR2 is SAAADI. This CDR3 comprises 13 residues. CDR3 sequence reads: CASSRGLSYEQYF. DNA of the CDR3: TGCGCCAGCAGCCGGGGACTCTCCTACGAGCAGTACTTC.

J is TRBJ1-1 and V is TRBV5-5; no reliable D call. Trimming removed 0 bases from V and 1 base from J, with 4 bases in between. The germline gives CDR1 SGHKS, CDR2 YYEKEE (reference sequence). The CDR3 spans 13 residues. The CDR3 sequence is CASSLGANTEAFF. The DNA for the CDR3 is TGTGCCAGCAGCTTGGGGGCGAACACTGAAGCTTTCTTT.

V usage is TRBV7-9 and J usage is TRBJ2-7, with TRBD2 matching 10 bases. Germline V gives CDR1 SEHNR, CDR2 FQNEAQ (reference sequence). The CDR3 contains 15 residues. Unmatched junction bases numbered 4, after V lost 1 base and J lost 4 bases. As DNA, the CDR3 is TGTGCCAGCAGCTTAGGGACTAGCGGATTATACGAGCAGTACTTC. Amino acid sequence: CASSLGTSGLYEQYF. Looking up the rest from reference TRBV7-9 and TRBJ2-7 gives the full variable domain: DTGVSQNPRHKITKRGQNVTFRCDPISEHNRLYWYRQTLGQGPEFLTYFQNEAQLEKSRLLSDRFSAERPKGSFSTLEIQRTEQGDSAMYLCASSLGTSGLYEQYFGPGTRLTVT.

This chain links TRBV19 with TRBJ1-2, with D possibly being TRBD1 (6 bases). This CDR3 spans 15 amino acids. Deletions cut 3 bases from V and 0 bases from J, with 11 bases between. The germline gives CDR1 LNHDA, CDR2 SQIVND (reference sequence). For the CDR3, the DNA is TGTGCCAGTAGTATTATGGGACACCCTAACTATGGCTACACCTTC. Amino acids: CASSIMGHPNYGYTF.

V usage is TRBV11-2 and J usage is TRBJ1-2, with D possibly being TRBD1 (6 bases). V was trimmed by 10 bases and J by 8 bases, leaving 14 bases between them. CDR3 length equals 11 residues. CDR1 is SGHAT and CDR2 is FQNNGV in the germline V gene. In nucleotides, the CDR3 is TGTGCCAAGCCCGGGGGCGGGGGCTACACCTTC. Protein sequence: CAKPGGGGYTF.

The rearrangement links TRBV2 to TRBJ2-5; 8 bases match TRBD2. The CDR3 loop spans 16 amino acids. The V gene end was trimmed by 1 base and the J gene end by 4 bases; junction bases not matched to a gene: 8. Germline V gives CDR1 SNHLY, CDR2 FYNNEI. The CDR3 DNA sequence: TGTGCCAGCAGTGAAGGACGGGAGGGCCGTCGAGAGACCCAGTACTTC. It specifies CASSEGREGRRETQYF.

This clone was observed a handful of times. The V and J genes are TRBV6-6 and TRBJ1-5; 8 positions match TRBD1. The CDR3 is 13 amino acids. Germline V lookup: CDR1 MNHNY, CDR2 SVGAGI (reference sequence). After removal of 6 bases from V and 4 bases from J, the junction contained 2 bases not matched to a gene. The CDR3 spells CASSRQGNQPQHF. The CDR3 nucleotides read TGTGCCAGCAGCCGACAGGGGAATCAGCCCCAGCATTTT.

The table lists this clone with a count of one. The chain recombines TRBV7-2 with TRBJ1-6; no definite D call. Germline V gene sequence: CDR1 SGHTA, CDR2 FQGNSA. CDR3 size: 18 residues. V was cut by 0 bases and J by 7 bases, with 19 bases left in between. The CDR3 here is CASSLALAAPSGNSPLHF. The CDR3 DNA reads as TGTGCCAGCAGCTTAGCCTTGGCAGCTCCTTCGGGGAATTCACCCCTCCACTTT.

The gene calls are TRBV5-4 and TRBJ1-2, with a weak D call TRBD1 (5 bases). V lost 6 bases and J 3 bases, leaving 18 bases between the germline ends. CDR1 and CDR2 from the germline V gene are SGHNT and YYREEE (reference sequence). The CDR3 loop spans 15 amino acids. In DNA form, the CDR3 reads TGTGCCAGCAACGACCCCGGGGCCTCGGACTATGGCTACACCTTC. This translates into CASNDPGASDYGYTF. Combining the CDR3 with reference TRBV5-4 and TRBJ1-2 gives the whole variable domain ETGVTQSPTHLIKTRGQQVTLRCSSQSGHNTVSWYQQALGQGPQFIFQYYREEENGRGNFPPRFSGLQFPNYSSELNVNALELDDSALYLCASNDPGASDYGYTFGSGTRLTVV.

This clone was seen more than once but under ten times. The chain joins TRBV5-4 to TRBJ2-3; TRBD1 matches at 7 bases. V shed 4 bases and J 0 bases; nucleotides not matched to a gene: 2. This CDR3 spans 14 amino acids. Germline lookup yields CDR1 SGHNT and CDR2 YYREEE (reference sequence). This CDR3 is CASSRGQSTDTQYF. DNA for the CDR3: TGTGCCAGCAGCCGGGGACAGAGCACAGATACGCAGTATTTT.

The chain links TRBV30 to TRBJ1-2, with 7 positions matching TRBD1. With 2 bases clipped from V and 7 bases from J, the junction kept 7 bases outside the gene matches. Germline CDR1 is GTSNPN and CDR2 is SVGIG (reference sequence). This CDR3 region has 13 residues. Written as DNA, the CDR3 is TGTGCCTGGAGTCTAGACAGGGCCGTTGGCTACACCTTC. This sequence encodes CAWSLDRAVGYTF.

J is TRBJ2-1 and V is TRBV2; no definite D call. The CDR3 loop spans 11 amino acids. Germline CDR1 is SNHLY and CDR2 is FYNNEI. V was cut by 5 bases and J by 4 bases, with 3 bases left in between. CDR3 coding DNA: TGTGCCAGCAGTCAATACAATGAGCAGTTCTTC. This codes for CASSQYNEQFF.

V and J are TRBV23-1 and TRBJ2-5, with D perhaps TRBD1 or TRBD2 (5 bases each). TRBV23-1 counts as an open reading frame of uncertain function. V gave up 0 bases and J gave up 4 bases, with 15 bases separating them. The CDR3 spans 16 residues. The DNA for the CDR3 is TGCGCCAGCAGTCAATCTGGGCAGGGAGAGGTAGAGACCCAGTACTTC. This codes for CASSQSGQGEVETQYF.

The chain combines TRBV10-3 with TRBJ2-5; no clear D gene. V gave up 4 bases and J gave up 4 bases, with 13 bases separating them. The CDR3 covers 14 residues. CDR1 is ENHRY and CDR2 is SYGVKD in the germline V gene. The chain's CDR3 is CAISVEWPSETQYF. CDR3 DNA sequence: TGTGCCATCAGTGTAGAATGGCCCTCAGAGACCCAGTACTTC.

The chain carries TRBV5-6 and TRBJ1-1; no firm D call. The CDR3 has 13 residues. The germline V gene has CDR1 SGHDT and CDR2 YYEEEE. V dropped 0 bases and J dropped 4 bases, with 7 bases sitting between them. Here the CDR3 DNA reads TGTGCCAGCAGCTTGGCGTGGGCCACTGAAGCTTTCTTT. It codes for CASSLAWATEAFF.

This rearrangement joins TRBV2 to TRBJ2-5, with D possibly TRBD2 on 7 matching bases. CDR3 length: 15 residues. The V end lost 7 bases, the J end lost 4 bases, and 19 bases lay between the germline ends. Germline V lookup: CDR1 SNHLY, CDR2 FYNNEI. The CDR3 protein is CASTDAIGGPETQYF. CDR3 nucleotides: TGTGCCAGCACTGACGCAATCGGGGGGCCAGAGACCCAGTACTTC.

The CDR3 loop reads CASSLYTSGNTNTGELFF. CDR3 in DNA: TGCGCCAGCAGCCTTTATACTAGCGGGAACACGAACACCGGGGAGCTGTTTTTT. The V gene is TRBV5-1, the J gene TRBJ2-2, with 10 positions matching TRBD2. J gave up 0 bases and V 4 bases, and 9 bases lay outside the gene matches. CDR3 length: 18 residues. Germline values: CDR1 SGHRS, CDR2 YFSETQ.

This chain connects TRBV4-2 to TRBJ2-3, with 7 bases fitting TRBD2. The CDR3 spans 15 residues. Trimming removed 1 base from V and 0 bases from J; junction bases left unmatched: 1. Germline loops: CDR1 LGHNA, CDR2 YNFKEQ. CDR3: CASSQAGGSTDTQYF. Here the CDR3 DNA reads TGTGCCAGCAGCCAAGCGGGGGGAAGCACAGATACGCAGTATTTT.

This clone was seen only a few times. The chain recombines TRBV19 with TRBJ1-1; D unresolved. Trimming left V 4 bases short and J 8 bases short, with 8 bases between. The germline gives CDR1 LNHDA, CDR2 SQIVND (reference sequence). This CDR3 region has 11 residues. This chain's CDR3 is CASSSRVEAFF. The DNA of the CDR3 is TGTGCCAGTAGTAGCCGGGTGGAAGCTTTCTTT.

This chain links TRBV5-3 with TRBJ2-7, with D uncertain. TRBV5-3 is labeled an ORF, and its function is uncertain. The CDR3 has 11 residues. Trimming took 4 bases from V and 2 from J, leaving 4 bases between them. The CDR3 here is CARSPTYEQYF. CDR3 nucleotide sequence: TGTGCCAGAAGCCCGACCTACGAGCAGTACTTC.

This clone was detected only a few times. The genes are TRBV11-2 and TRBJ1-6; D call uncertain. V lost 5 bases to trimming and J lost 7 bases, with 15 bases between them. The CDR3 has 15 residues. Germline assignment: CDR1 SGHAT and CDR2 FQNNGV. CDR3 loop: CASSPTTETNSPLHF. CDR3 in DNA: TGTGCCAGCAGCCCAACTACAGAGACAAATTCACCCCTCCACTTT. Full variable domain (outside the CDR3, taken from reference TRBV11-2 and TRBJ1-6): EAGVAQSPRYKIIEKRQSVAFWCNPISGHATLYWYQQILGQGPKLLIQFQNNGVVDDSQLPKDRFSAERLKGVDSTLKIQPAKLEDSAVYLCASSPTTETNSPLHFGNGTRLTVT.

This clone appeared once. The chain couples TRBV10-3 to TRBJ1-1; unclear D gene. The V gene lost 0 bases and the J gene lost 10 bases, with 6 bases spanning the gap. The germline gives CDR1 ENHRY, CDR2 SYGVKD. The CDR3 runs to 11 residues. The CDR3 sequence: CAISESYSAFF. In DNA, the CDR3 is TGTGCCATCAGTGAGTCGTACTCAGCTTTCTTT.

V usage is TRBV7-2 and J usage is TRBJ2-7; 7 bases fit TRBD2. This CDR3 is 15 amino acids long. V dropped 1 base and J dropped 4; count of bases not matched to a gene: 7. The V gene's germline CDR1 is SGHTA and CDR2 FQGNSA. CDR3 protein: CASSLVPGGAYEQYF. The CDR3 DNA reads as TGTGCCAGCAGCTTAGTTCCGGGAGGTGCTTACGAGCAGTACTTC.

This clone was observed a few times. J is TRBJ2-1 and V is TRBV5-1; D not certain. The V gene's germline CDR1 is SGHRS and CDR2 YFSETQ. V was shortened by 0 bases and J by 6 bases, with 7 bases between the two germline ends. This CDR3 contains 13 residues. CDR3 region: CASSLGSGNEQFF. The CDR3 DNA reads as TGCGCCAGCAGCTTGGGGTCCGGCAATGAGCAGTTCTTC.

The chain recombines TRBV6-1 with TRBJ2-2; 7 nucleotides line up with TRBD1. The V gene end was trimmed by 6 bases and the J gene end by 5 bases; junction bases not matched to a gene: 3. The germline V gene has CDR1 MNHNS and CDR2 SASEGT. The CDR3 consists of 13 residues. The CDR3 region has the DNA TGTGCCAGCAGGGCGACAGGGACCGGGGAGCTGTTTTTT. It specifies CASRATGTGELFF.

The chain carries TRBV7-9 and TRBJ1-2; D remains unclear. Trimming removed 7 bases at V and 1 base at J, with 10 bases between. The CDR3 has 13 residues. From germline, CDR1 is SEHNR and CDR2 FQNEAQ (reference sequence). The CDR3 bases are TGTGCCAGCACCCGGGAGTTTAACTATGGCTACACCTTC. This gives the protein CASTREFNYGYTF.

This chain uses TRBV6-4 with TRBJ2-1; 10 bases are a match to TRBD2. J lost 5 bases, V lost 2 bases, and 3 bases had no gene match. The CDR3 has 15 amino acids. The germline V gene has CDR1 MRHNA and CDR2 SNTAGT. The DNA of the CDR3 is TGTGCCAGCAGTGACCTAGCGGGAGTCAACAATGAGCAGTTCTTC. Its protein is CASSDLAGVNNEQFF.

This rearrangement joins TRBV14 to TRBJ2-7; D possibly uses TRBD1 or TRBD2 (6 bases each). The CDR3 is 13 residues long. Germline V lookup: CDR1 SGHDN, CDR2 FVKESK. V was shortened by 5 bases and J by 4 bases, with 12 bases between the two germline ends. The CDR3 coding sequence is TGTGCCAGCAGCGGGGGGCTTAGATACGAGCAGTACTTC. Its protein product is CASSGGLRYEQYF.

This chain links TRBV12-5 with TRBJ2-1; D remains ambiguous. The V and J ends lost 1 base and 4 bases respectively, with 8 bases between them. The germline gives CDR1 LGHNT, CDR2 FRNRAP. The CDR3 totals 14 residues. The CDR3 DNA reads TGTGCTAGTGGTTTGGACGGGCTTTACAATGAGCAGTTCTTC. As protein: CASGLDGLYNEQFF.

The chain joins TRBV28 to TRBJ1-2; the D gene is possibly TRBD1 (5 bases). CDR3 length: 13 residues. The V end lost 10 bases, the J end lost 4 bases, and 16 bases lay between the germline ends. Germline values: CDR1 MDHEN, CDR2 SYDVKM. Written as DNA, the CDR3 is TGTGCCACCTTAATGGGGGAAGTCTATGGCTACACCTTC. This translates into CATLMGEVYGYTF.

The V gene is TRBV13, the J gene TRBJ2-2; no clear D. V was pared by 5 bases and J by 4 bases, with 8 bases between. Germline values: CDR1 PRHDT, CDR2 FYEKMQ (reference sequence). The CDR3 totals 13 residues. The CDR3 region is CASSLVSTGELFF. The CDR3 coding sequence is TGTGCCAGCAGCCTCGTCTCCACCGGGGAGCTGTTTTTT.